The sequence of this TCR beta chain was determined in a study of spatial heterogeneity in lung cancer. Across the study: Each distinct TCR and UMI combination averaged more than ten appearances in raw reads.

Described time point: blood at routine non-recurrence follow-up after resection. The study sequenced unsorted whole RNA from tumor, nontumor lung or frozen PBMC. A single record per CDR3 protein comes from TCRdb applying MiXCR to the 5' RACE reads. The table has 110,000 or so distinct CDR3 sequences, roughly a tenth seen once. Turning to this clonotype: Its cognate antigen is unknown.

The germline gives CDR1 LGHNA, CDR2 YSLEER. The CDR3 is 14 residues long. The V gene lost 0 bases and the J gene lost 4 bases, with 7 bases spanning the gap. The study's findings and limits: Whereas they appeared in blood less at follow-up, ubiquitous expanded tumor TCRs appeared there more at resection.

This specimen consisted of PBMCs, obtained at follow-up. The gene calls are TRBV4-3 and TRBJ1-3; D is undetermined. The receptor's source is a female donor with early-stage non-small cell lung cancer. CDR3 nucleotide sequence: TGCGCCAGCAGCCAAGATCTCAGCGGAAACACCATATATTTT. Translating it yields CASSQDLSGNTIYF.